Shown below are 9 T cell receptor beta chains from a single sample sequenced in a study of blood T cell repertoires in COVID-19. Clones were read by immunoSEQ multiplex PCR, and TCRdb kept only the in-frame ones, dropping some. The data hold tens of thousands of clones, with 75% to 95% observed a single time. Material for sequencing was peripheral blood. The source is a woman in her 50s in a cohort sampled during active COVID-19.

This clone was seen only a few times. V usage is TRBV5-4 and J usage is TRBJ1-5, with unresolved D. Per the germline V gene, CDR1 is SGHNT and CDR2 is YYREEE (reference sequence). Deletions cut 4 bases from V and 2 bases from J, with 10 bases between. This CDR3 region has 14 residues. In nucleotides, the CDR3 is TGTGCCAGCAGCCTAAACGGGGGCAATCAGCCCCAGCATTTT. As protein: CASSLNGGNQPQHF.

The V call is TRBV24-1, the J call TRBJ2-5, with 11 positions matching TRBD1. Trimming cost V 5 bases and J 4 bases; bases outside gene matches: 8. CDR3 length: 16 residues. CDR1 KGHDR and CDR2 SFDVKD come from the germline V gene. CDR3 in amino acids: CATSVFGTGGRETQYF. The CDR3 region has the DNA TGTGCCACCAGTGTCTTCGGGACAGGGGGTCGAGAGACCCAGTACTTC.

This chain joins TRBV4-1 and TRBJ2-3; 10 bases are a match to TRBD2. The germline V gene encodes CDR1 MGHRA and CDR2 YSYEKL. The length of the CDR3 is 15 residues. The V segment lost 4 bases and the J segment 5 bases; nucleotides outside the gene matches: 6. For the CDR3, the DNA is TGCGCCAGCAGCCCCGAACTAGCGGGGAAAGATACGCAGTATTTT. Translation gives CASSPELAGKDTQYF.

The rearrangement links TRBV5-5 to TRBJ1-2, with TRBD1 as a possible D gene (5 bases). Looked up from germline, CDR1 is SGHKS and CDR2 is YYEKEE (reference sequence). Trimming cost V 4 bases and J 4 bases, with 23 bases left between them. CDR3 length: 17 amino acids. In DNA form, the CDR3 reads TGTGCCAGCAGCCCCTCAGGGAATTACGGGGGAGCCTATGGCTACACCTTC. Translating gives CASSPSGNYGGAYGYTF.

J is TRBJ1-1 and V is TRBV5-1; D may be TRBD1 (5 bases). The germline V and J ends were trimmed by 3 bases and 1 base, with 10 bases remaining between them. The CDR3 runs to 14 residues. The V gene's germline CDR1 is SGHRS and CDR2 YFSETQ. CDR3 region: CASSWRDPNTEAFF. Written as DNA, the CDR3 is TGCGCCAGCAGCTGGAGGGACCCGAACACTGAAGCTTTCTTT.

The J gene is TRBJ1-4, the V gene TRBV19; unclear D gene. CDR1 LNHDA and CDR2 SQIVND come from the germline V gene (reference sequence). The CDR3 sequence is 15 residues long. V was cut by 1 base and J by 8 bases, with 14 bases left in between. Here the CDR3 DNA reads TGTGCCAGTAGTATAGTCGGCGGTGTAGGCGAAAAACTGTTTTTT. Encoded protein: CASSIVGGVGEKLFF.

The rearrangement links TRBV28 to TRBJ2-7; 10 nucleotides match TRBD2. The CDR3 has 13 residues. V trimming: 7 bases; J trimming: 7 bases; junction bases outside the gene matches: 7. Germline lookup yields CDR1 MDHEN and CDR2 SYDVKM. Here the CDR3 reads CASTPAGGREQYF. CDR3 nucleotides: TGTGCCAGCACTCCAGCGGGAGGGCGGGAGCAGTACTTC.

The chain couples TRBV5-1 to TRBJ2-3, with D tentatively TRBD2 (5 bases). Looked up from germline, CDR1 is SGHRS and CDR2 is YFSETQ. This CDR3 has 15 amino acids. Trimming stripped 2 bases from V and 2 bases from J, with 12 bases between. CDR3 sequence (DNA): TGCGCCAGCAGCTTAACGGGGAGAAACACAGATACGCAGTATTTT. It is translated as CASSLTGRNTDTQYF.

The chain recombines TRBV6-5 with TRBJ1-2; 8 bases are a match to TRBD1. The germline V gene encodes CDR1 MNHEY and CDR2 SVGAGI. The CDR3 covers 15 residues. Trimming took 5 bases from V and 0 from J; bases not matched to a gene: 5. The CDR3 DNA is TGTGCCAGCAGTACAGGGGGACAAACTAACTATGGCTACACCTTC. It specifies CASSTGGQTNYGYTF.